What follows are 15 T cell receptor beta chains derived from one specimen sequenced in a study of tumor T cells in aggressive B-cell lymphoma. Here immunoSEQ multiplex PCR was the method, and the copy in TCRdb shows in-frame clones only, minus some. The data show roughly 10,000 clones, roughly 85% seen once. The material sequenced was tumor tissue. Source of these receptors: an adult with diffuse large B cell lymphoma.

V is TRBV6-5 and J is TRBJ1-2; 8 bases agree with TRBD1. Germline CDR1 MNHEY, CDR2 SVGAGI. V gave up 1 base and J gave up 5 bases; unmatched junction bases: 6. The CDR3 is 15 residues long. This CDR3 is CASSYLTGAQYGYTF. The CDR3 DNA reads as TGTGCCAGCAGTTACTTGACAGGGGCGCAATATGGCTACACCTTC.

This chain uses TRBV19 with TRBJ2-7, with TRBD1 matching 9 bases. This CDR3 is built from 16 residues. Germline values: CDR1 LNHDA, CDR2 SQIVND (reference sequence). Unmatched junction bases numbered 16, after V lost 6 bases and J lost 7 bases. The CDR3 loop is CASRPPGQGSVREQYF. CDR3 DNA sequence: TGTGCCAGTAGACCACCGGGACAGGGTTCCGTAAGGGAGCAGTACTTC.

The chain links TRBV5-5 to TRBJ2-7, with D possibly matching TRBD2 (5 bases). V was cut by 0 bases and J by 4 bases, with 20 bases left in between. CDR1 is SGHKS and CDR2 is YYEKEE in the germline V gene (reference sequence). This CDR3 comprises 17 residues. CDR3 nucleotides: TGTGCCAGCAGCTTGGTACCGCCCAGAGGGAGACAATACGAGCAGTACTTC. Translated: CASSLVPPRGRQYEQYF.

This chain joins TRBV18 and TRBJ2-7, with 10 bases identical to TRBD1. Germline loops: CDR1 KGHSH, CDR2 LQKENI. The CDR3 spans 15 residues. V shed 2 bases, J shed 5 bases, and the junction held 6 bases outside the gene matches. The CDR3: CASSPSPGQGNEQYF. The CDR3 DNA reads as TGTGCCAGCTCACCATCCCCGGGACAGGGGAACGAGCAGTACTTC.

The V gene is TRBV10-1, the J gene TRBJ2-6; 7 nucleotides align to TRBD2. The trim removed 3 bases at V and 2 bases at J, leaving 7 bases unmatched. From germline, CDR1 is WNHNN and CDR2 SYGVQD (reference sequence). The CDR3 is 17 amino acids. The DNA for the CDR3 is TGCGCCAGCAGTGATTGGGGGGGAACCCCTGGGGCCAACGTCCTGACTTTC. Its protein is CASSDWGGTPGANVLTF.

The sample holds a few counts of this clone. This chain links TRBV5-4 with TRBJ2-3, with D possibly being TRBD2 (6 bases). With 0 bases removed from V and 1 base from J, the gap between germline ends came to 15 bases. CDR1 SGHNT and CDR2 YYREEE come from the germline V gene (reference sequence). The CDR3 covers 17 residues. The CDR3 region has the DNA TGTGCCAGCAGCTTGGGTCTAGCAGCTAGCGGCACAGATACGCAGTATTTT. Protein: CASSLGLAASGTDTQYF. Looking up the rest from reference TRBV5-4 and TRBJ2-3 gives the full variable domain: ETGVTQSPTHLIKTRGQQVTLRCSSQSGHNTVSWYQQALGQGPQFIFQYYREEENGRGNFPPRFSGLQFPNYSSELNVNALELDDSALYLCASSLGLAASGTDTQYFGPGTRLTVL.

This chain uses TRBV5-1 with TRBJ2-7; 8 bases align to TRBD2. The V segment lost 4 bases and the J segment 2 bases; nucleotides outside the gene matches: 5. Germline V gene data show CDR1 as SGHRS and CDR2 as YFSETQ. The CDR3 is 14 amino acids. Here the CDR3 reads CASSPGTSTYEQYF. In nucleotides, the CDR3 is TGCGCCAGCAGCCCCGGGACTAGTACCTACGAGCAGTACTTC.

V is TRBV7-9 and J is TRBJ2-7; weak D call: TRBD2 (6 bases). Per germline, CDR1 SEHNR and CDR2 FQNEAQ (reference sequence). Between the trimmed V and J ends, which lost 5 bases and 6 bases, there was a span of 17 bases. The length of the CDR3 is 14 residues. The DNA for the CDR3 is TGTGCCAGCAGCGCGGGAAAACGGTTAGGCGAGCAGTACTTC. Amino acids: CASSAGKRLGEQYF.

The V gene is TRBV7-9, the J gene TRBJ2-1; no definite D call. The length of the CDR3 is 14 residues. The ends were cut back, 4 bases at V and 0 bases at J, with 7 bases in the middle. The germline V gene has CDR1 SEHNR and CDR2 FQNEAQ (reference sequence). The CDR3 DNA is TGTGCCAGCAGCTCGATGAGCTCCTACAATGAGCAGTTCTTC. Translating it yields CASSSMSSYNEQFF.

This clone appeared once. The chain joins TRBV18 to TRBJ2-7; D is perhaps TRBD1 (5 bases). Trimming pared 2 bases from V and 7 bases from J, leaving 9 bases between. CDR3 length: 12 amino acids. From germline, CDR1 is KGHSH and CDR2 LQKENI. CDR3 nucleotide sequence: TGTGCCAGCTCACCAAGGGGTGGGGAGCAGTACTTC. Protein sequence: CASSPRGGEQYF.

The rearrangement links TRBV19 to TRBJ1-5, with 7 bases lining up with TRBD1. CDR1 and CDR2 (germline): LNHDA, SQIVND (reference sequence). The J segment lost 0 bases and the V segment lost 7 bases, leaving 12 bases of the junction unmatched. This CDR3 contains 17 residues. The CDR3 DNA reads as TGTGCCAGTATCGGCTGGACAGGAGTTAATAGCAATCAGCCCCAGCATTTT. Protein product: CASIGWTGVNSNQPQHF.

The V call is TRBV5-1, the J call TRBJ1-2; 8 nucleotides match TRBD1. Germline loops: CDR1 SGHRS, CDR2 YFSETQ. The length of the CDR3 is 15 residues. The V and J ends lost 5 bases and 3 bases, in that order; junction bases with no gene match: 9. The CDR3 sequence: CASRLRTGMDYGYTF. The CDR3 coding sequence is TGCGCCAGCAGACTTAGGACAGGGATGGACTATGGCTACACCTTC.

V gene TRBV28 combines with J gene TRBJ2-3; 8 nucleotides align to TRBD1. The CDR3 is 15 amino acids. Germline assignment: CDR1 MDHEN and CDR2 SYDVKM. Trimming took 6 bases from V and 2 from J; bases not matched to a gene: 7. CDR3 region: CASRPRDRITDTQYF. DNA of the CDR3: TGTGCCAGCAGGCCCCGGGACAGGATCACAGATACGCAGTATTTT.

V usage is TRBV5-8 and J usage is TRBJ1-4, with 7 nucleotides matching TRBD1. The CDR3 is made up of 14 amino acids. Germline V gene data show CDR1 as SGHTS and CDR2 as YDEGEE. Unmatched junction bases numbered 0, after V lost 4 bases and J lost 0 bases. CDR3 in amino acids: CASSQGATNEKLFF. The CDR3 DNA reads TGTGCCAGCAGCCAGGGGGCAACTAATGAAAAACTGTTTTTT.

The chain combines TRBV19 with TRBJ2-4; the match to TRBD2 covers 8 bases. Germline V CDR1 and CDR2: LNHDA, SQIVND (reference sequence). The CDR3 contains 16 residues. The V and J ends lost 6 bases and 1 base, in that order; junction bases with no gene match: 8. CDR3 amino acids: CASRPGLALAKNIQYF. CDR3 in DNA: TGTGCCAGTAGACCCGGACTAGCCCTGGCCAAAAACATTCAGTACTTC.